Below are 2 T cell receptor beta chains sequenced from a single sample in a study of blood T cells in healthy people across ages. The use of a sample-barcoded 5' primer and a J-beta primer mix characterized a second PCR of roughly 6 to 11 cycles. TCRdb analysed the 5' RACE reads with MiXCR anew, one entry per CDR3 protein. The sample includes over 1,300,000 distinct CDR3 sequences, 59% of them seen just once. The sequencing sample was made of blood. The receptors stem from a man aged 18 to 30 in good health.

J is TRBJ2-2 and V is TRBV12-3 or TRBV12-4, with 10 bases identical to TRBD2. V was clipped by 7 bases and J by 5 bases; unmatched bases: 7. CDR3 length: 15 residues. The CDR3 is CASTGTSVLTGELFF. The CDR3 bases are TGTGCCAGCACCGGGACTAGCGTCTTAACCGGGGAGCTGTTTTTT.

The chain links TRBV11-2 to TRBJ2-7, with 9 bases lining up with TRBD2. Matching the DNA end better, TRBJ2-5 makes the J call doubtful. The CDR3 sequence is 15 residues long. Germline CDR1 reads SGHAT; CDR2 reads FQNNGV. CDR3 sequence: CASSLGLAVGETQYF. The CDR3 nucleotides are TGTGCCAGCAGCTTAGGACTAGCGGTTGGAGAGACCCAGTACTTC.